This T cell receptor beta chain is drawn from a study of blood T cells in healthy people across ages. PBMCs, at least 6.5 million per sample, were isolated. Germline values: CDR1 SQVTM, CDR2 ANQGSEA. This CDR3 is 12 amino acids long. PCR was performed a second time for roughly 7 to 11 cycles using a sample-barcoded 5' primer and a J-beta primer mix. One entry per CDR3 protein results from TCRdb running MiXCR on the 5' RACE reads. In the table there are hundreds of thousands of distinct CDR3 sequences, approximately 25% of which are singletons. This clonotype was observed a handful of times. Its antigen is currently unknown. Points from the study as a whole: Researchers said unsorted PBMCs prevented a conclusive naive versus antigen-experienced comparison.

This sample also appeared in a second study, on T cells of mothers and their children. From that paper: Material was donated by three healthy Caucasian mothers and their six children. T cell clones that were persistent and microchimeric went undetected.

The sequenced sample was blood. V and J are TRBV29-1 and TRBJ2-7; D is undetermined. The receptor comes from a boy younger than 18 in good health. Written as DNA, the CDR3 is TGCAGTGGTTTGGGCCATACCTACGAGCAGTACTTC. It is translated as CSGLGHTYEQYF.